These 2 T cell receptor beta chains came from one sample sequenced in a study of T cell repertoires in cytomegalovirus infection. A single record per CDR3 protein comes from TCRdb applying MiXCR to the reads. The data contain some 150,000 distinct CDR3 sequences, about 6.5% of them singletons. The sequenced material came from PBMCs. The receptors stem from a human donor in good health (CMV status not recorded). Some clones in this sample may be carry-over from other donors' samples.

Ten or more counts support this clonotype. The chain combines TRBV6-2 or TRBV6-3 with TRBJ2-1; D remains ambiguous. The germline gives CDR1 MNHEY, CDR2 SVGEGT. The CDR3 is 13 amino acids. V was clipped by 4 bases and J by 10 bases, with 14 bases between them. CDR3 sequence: CASSSLPHYEQFF. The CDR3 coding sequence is TGTGCCAGCAGTTCCTTGCCTCACTACGAGCAGTTCTTC.

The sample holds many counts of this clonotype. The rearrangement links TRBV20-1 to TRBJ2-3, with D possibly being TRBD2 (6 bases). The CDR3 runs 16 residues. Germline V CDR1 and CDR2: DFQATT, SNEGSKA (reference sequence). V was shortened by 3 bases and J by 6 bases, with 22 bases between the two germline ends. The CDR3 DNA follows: TGCAGTGCTAGTTATCCTGCGGGCGGAGGGTACGATACGCAGTATTTT. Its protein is CSASYPAGGGYDTQYF.